This TCR beta chain was sequenced during a study of lymphopenia after photon versus proton radiotherapy. Study findings and constraints: Proton therapy kept repertoires fairly stable, unlike photons, which gained effector/memory cells. Post-nadir diversity loss with photons came from oligoclonal expansion, particularly CD8+ Temra cells. Better survival with proton therapy was suggested as possible, not demonstrated.

The germline gives CDR1 SGHNT, CDR2 YENEEA. CDR3 length equals 15 residues. V was pared by 5 bases and J by 1 base, with 3 bases of the junction left unmatched. As concerns this clone: The target antigen is unknown.

Using immunoSEQ multiplex PCR, the repertoire was profiled, and TCRdb retains in-frame clones only, with some absent. The sample has more than 70,000 clones; around 83% are singletons. This specimen was peripheral blood, taken from a patient treated with proton-based radiotherapy. The sequence derives from a man in his sixties with pancreatic cancer. The V and J genes are TRBV11-3 and TRBJ2-3; TRBD2 agrees at 10 bases. CDR3 region: CASSTGTSGTDTQYF. Written as DNA, the CDR3 is TGTGCCAGCAGCACCGGGACTAGCGGCACAGATACGCAGTATTTT.